The source of this TCR beta chain is a study of blood T cell repertoires in COVID-19 (dated by TCRdb to between 2020 and 2021). With respect to the entire study: Collaborator samples came from the United States, Italy and Spain and covered acute and convalescent phases of COVID-19. The prospective study material was composed of cDNA or gDNA derived from T cells, B-cell-depleted T cells, or PBMCs. Deeply sampled blood TCRbeta repertoires from subjects exposed to, actively infected with, or recovered from COVID-19 were included in the dataset. A freely available public database, intended as a resource for researchers studying the immune response to SARS-CoV-2, is where the repertoires were released. Samples were obtained from the ongoing ImmuneRACE study (first 160 participants) and from 1,254 subjects provided by 6 global collaborators. The sample metadata nearly always contained a de-identified subject ID, COVID-19 status, age in years and sex. HLA class I and class II types, where available, came from metadata supplied by the sample provider rather than from assay-based typing.

As for this clone: Its binding antigen is unknown. One base away there is no much larger clone; base qualities are not given.

In Seattle, one collaborating source enrolled patients while the infection was active and tracked those patients longitudinally over the course of disease. Collaborating institutions collected whole blood in K2EDTA tubes following their own protocols. For TCRbeta analysis, collaborator samples were shipped as frozen whole blood, as isolated PBMCs, or as DNA extracted from either sample type. What the authors observed across the whole study: How much clinical and demographic metadata was included differed by source and by participant, and the metadata was provided uncurated.

Sequences SEHNR (CDR1) and FQNEAQ (CDR2) are obtained from the germline V gene (reference sequence). The CDR3 sequence holds 16 residues, the cysteine and phenylalanine included. The entry retains the CDR3 DNA only, 48 bases that are in frame from base 1. V is cut by 5 bases and J by 0 bases, and the space between the germline ends is 14 bases. TCRbeta CDR3 regions were amplified from genomic DNA by means of the immunoSEQ Assay, a bias-controlled multiplex PCR. Concerning the study's data processing: The number of nucleated cells in each sample was estimated by amplification of reference gene primers within the assay. To quantify the absolute abundance of each unique TCRbeta CDR3 rearrangement, sequence reads were collapsed and filtered. For each sample, productive Simpson clonality was calculated as the square root of Simpson's diversity index across productive rearrangements. The immuneACCESS repertoire file appears here via TCRdb, limited to in-frame rearrangements. These files lack a portion of the clones; in checked studies, under half of the deficit traces to unresolved V genes, and the cause of the others is not known. V and J calls and clone size are copied from that table; D and trimming were computed from the DNA. Present in this sample are around 340,000 clones, less than 90% of which were seen just once. Clones ranked in the top ten supply just over 7% of the sample.

This receptor chain uses TRBV7-9 and TRBJ2-1; a tentative D match to TRBD1 spans 6 bases. This clonotype was obtained from a woman aged 55-69 years with COVID-19, enrolled during active disease. The sample comprised peripheral blood. The CDR3 protein is CASSIQTGLSYNEQFF. The DNA is TGTGCCAGCAGCATCCAGACAGGCCTCTCCTACAATGAGCAGTTCTTC.